The 16 T cell receptor beta chains below come from one sample, sequenced in a study of blood T cell repertoires in COVID-19. This table comes from immunoSEQ multiplex PCR, and its TCRdb copy is limited to in-frame clones, with some not included. This table has fewer than 130,000 clones, 60% to 80% appearing once. The sequenced material came from peripheral blood. The source of these receptors is a woman aged 80 or over with active or convalescent COVID-19.

This chain joins TRBV5-1 and TRBJ1-6; D may be TRBD1 (5 bases). Germline CDR1 SGHRS, CDR2 YFSETQ. V was trimmed by 4 bases and J by 2 bases, leaving 10 bases between them. The CDR3 runs 15 residues. The chain's CDR3 is CASSRRGAYNSPLHF. In nucleotides, the CDR3 is TGCGCCAGCAGCAGGAGGGGAGCCTATAATTCACCCCTCCACTTT. The full variable domain, rest sourced from reference TRBV5-1 and TRBJ1-6, is KAGVTQTPRYLIKTRGQQVTLSCSPISGHRSVSWYQQTPGQGLQFLFEYFSETQRNKGNFPGRFSGRQFSNSRSEMNVSTLELGDSALYLCASSRRGAYNSPLHFGNGTRLTVT.

The chain recombines TRBV11-1 with TRBJ2-7; D is unresolved. The CDR3 has 15 residues. Germline V lookup: CDR1 SGHAT, CDR2 FQDESV (reference sequence). V lost 5 bases, J lost 4 bases, and 18 bases lay in between. This chain's CDR3 is CASSQKALNLYEQYF. The DNA of the CDR3 is TGTGCCAGCAGCCAAAAAGCCCTCAATTTATACGAGCAGTACTTC.

This clone was detected a few times. This chain joins TRBV6-6 and TRBJ1-1, with D possibly TRBD1 on 5 matching bases. Trimming cost V 6 bases and J 5 bases, with 13 bases left between them. This CDR3 contains 13 residues. CDR1 is MNHNY and CDR2 is SVGAGI in the germline V gene (reference sequence). The CDR3 is CASSVTEVTEAFF. CDR3 nucleotides: TGTGCCAGCAGCGTGACAGAGGTGACTGAAGCTTTCTTT.

This rearrangement joins TRBV7-2 to TRBJ2-1; 12 positions agree with TRBD2. Unmatched junction bases numbered 10, after V lost 5 bases and J lost 5 bases. This CDR3 comprises 17 residues. Germline loops: CDR1 SGHTA, CDR2 FQGNSA. CDR3 sequence (DNA): TGTGCCAGCAGCCCACAAGGACTAGCGGGAAGACACAATGAGCAGTTCTTC. Its protein product is CASSPQGLAGRHNEQFF.

The rearrangement uses TRBV7-9 and TRBJ2-3; D ambiguous. Trimming removed 1 base from V and 6 bases from J, with 11 bases in between. The germline CDR1 and CDR2 sequences are SEHNR and FQNEAQ (reference sequence). This CDR3 region has 14 residues. CDR3 amino acids: CASSLELLEDTQYF. In nucleotides, the CDR3 is TGTGCCAGCAGCTTAGAACTGCTTGAGGATACGCAGTATTTT.

The chain joins TRBV7-3 to TRBJ2-7; tentative D call: TRBD1 (5 bases). The V end was cut by 2 bases, the J end by 5 bases, with 13 bases between. Germline V gene data show CDR1 as SGHTA and CDR2 as FQGTGA. The CDR3 has 14 residues. For the CDR3, the DNA is TGTGCCAGCAGCTTAGTAGGGGTAGGCGACGAGCAGTACTTC. This codes for CASSLVGVGDEQYF.

The chain joins TRBV5-1 to TRBJ2-2; 10 bases map to TRBD1. V dropped 2 bases and J dropped 6; count of bases not matched to a gene: 4. Germline lookup yields CDR1 SGHRS and CDR2 YFSETQ. There are 15 residues in the CDR3. CDR3 nucleotide sequence: TGCGCCAGCAGCTTTGGGACAGGGGAGGCCGGGGAGCTGTTTTTT. Protein: CASSFGTGEAGELFF.

CDR3 nucleotide sequence: TGTGCCAGCTCATCCCAAGGGGGAACAGATACGCAGTATTTT. Its protein is CASSSQGGTDTQYF. The rearrangement uses TRBV18 and TRBJ2-3; possibly TRBD1 for D (6 bases). Trimming left V 5 bases short and J 3 bases short, with 12 bases between. There are 14 residues in the CDR3. Germline CDR1 KGHSH, CDR2 LQKENI.

The rearrangement joins TRBV9 to TRBJ1-5; 10 bases are shared with TRBD1. CDR1 is SGDLS and CDR2 is YYNGEE in the germline V gene. V lost 3 bases to trimming and J lost 5 bases; unmatched junction nucleotides: 5. The CDR3 consists of 15 residues. CDR3 in DNA: TGTGCCAGCAGCGCGACAGGGGGCTGGGATCAGCCCCAGCATTTT. Amino acids: CASSATGGWDQPQHF.

V gene TRBV18 combines with J gene TRBJ1-2; tentatively, D is TRBD1 (5 bases). Germline V gene data show CDR1 as KGHSH and CDR2 as LQKENI. V was cut by 2 bases and J by 0 bases, with 10 bases left in between. This CDR3 comprises 15 residues. CDR3 residues: CASSPGHGANYGYTF. CDR3 coding DNA: TGTGCCAGCTCACCAGGACACGGAGCTAACTATGGCTACACCTTC.

This chain uses TRBV30 with TRBJ1-2, with 8 bases matching TRBD1. After removal of 3 bases from V and 4 bases from J, the junction contained 10 bases not matched to a gene. In germline, CDR1 is GTSNPN, CDR2 SVGIG (reference sequence). This CDR3 contains 15 residues. As DNA, the CDR3 is TGTGCCTGGAGCCGAGACAGGGGTGGGTTCTATGGCTACACCTTC. Translating gives CAWSRDRGGFYGYTF.

The chain recombines TRBV20-1 with TRBJ1-1; D is ambiguous. This CDR3 contains 15 residues. The germline CDR1 and CDR2 sequences are DFQATT and SNEGSKA (reference sequence). The ends were cut back, 3 bases at V and 5 bases at J, with 19 bases in the middle. CDR3 nucleotides: TGCAGTGCTAGTGGCCTATCGGGAGGGAGGACTGAAGCTTTCTTT. Residues: CSASGLSGGRTEAFF.

This clone was seen just once. This sequence joins TRBV5-6 and TRBJ2-2; 8 bases are shared with TRBD2. Germline trimming cut 1 base from V and 4 bases from J; bases unmatched to any gene: 9. Per germline, CDR1 SGHDT and CDR2 YYEEEE. The CDR3 is 17 residues long. The CDR3 protein is CASSLRRAGDTTGELFF. CDR3 nucleotides: TGTGCCAGCAGCTTGAGGCGAGCGGGAGACACCACCGGGGAGCTGTTTTTT.

The chain uses TRBV5-1 and TRBJ2-1; D might be TRBD2 (5 bases). The germline V and J ends were trimmed by 4 bases and 4 bases, with 21 bases remaining between them. Germline assignment: CDR1 SGHRS and CDR2 YFSETQ. The CDR3 totals 17 residues. The CDR3 sequence: CASSERPLVSLYNEQFF. CDR3 coding DNA: TGCGCCAGCAGCGAGCGGCCCCTAGTATCACTATACAATGAGCAGTTCTTC.

The chain links TRBV12-3 or TRBV12-4 to TRBJ1-5, with a possible D match to TRBD1 (5 bases). This CDR3 spans 13 amino acids. V was cut by 6 bases and J by 3 bases, with 9 bases left in between. DNA of the CDR3: TGTGCCAGCAGGGGGACTATCAATCAGCCCCAGCATTTT. Its translation: CASRGTINQPQHF.

The chain carries TRBV19 and TRBJ2-4, with TRBD1 as a possible D gene (5 bases). V lost 5 bases and J 1 base, leaving 12 bases between the germline ends. The CDR3 sequence is 15 residues long. Germline V lookup: CDR1 LNHDA, CDR2 SQIVND (reference sequence). CDR3 amino acids: CASSGRDWAKNIQYF. The DNA for the CDR3 is TGTGCCAGTAGTGGCAGGGATTGGGCCAAAAACATTCAGTACTTC. Combining the CDR3 with reference TRBV19 and TRBJ2-4 gives the whole variable domain DGGITQSPKYLFRKEGQNVTLSCEQNLNHDAMYWYRQDPGQGLRLIYYSQIVNDFQKGDIAEGYSVSREKKESFPLTVTSAQKNPTAFYLCASSGRDWAKNIQYFGAGTRLSVL.